Below, 5 T cell receptor beta chains from the same sample are listed, as sequenced in a study of T cell responses to AZD1222 COVID-19 vaccine. Clones were read by immunoSEQ multiplex PCR, and TCRdb kept only the in-frame ones, dropping some. The table includes tens of thousands of clones, roughly 90% detected once. The sample in question was peripheral blood, obtained on day 0 of AZD1222 vaccination. These receptor sequences come from an adult in good health.

This chain uses TRBV18 with TRBJ2-7; 7 nucleotides align to TRBD2. The J segment lost 2 bases and the V segment lost 2 bases, leaving 3 bases of the junction unmatched. Per the germline V gene, CDR1 is KGHSH and CDR2 is LQKENI. This CDR3 contains 14 residues. Written as DNA, the CDR3 is TGTGCCAGCTCACCAGTCAGCGGGGCCTACGAGCAGTACTTC. This sequence encodes CASSPVSGAYEQYF.

This chain uses TRBV30 with TRBJ2-2; the D is unclear. The CDR3 is 12 amino acids. V lost 2 bases and J 3 bases, leaving 4 bases between the germline ends. The germline CDR1 and CDR2 sequences are GTSNPN and SVGIG (reference sequence). CDR3 in amino acids: CAWSWDTGELFF. The DNA of the CDR3 is TGTGCCTGGAGTTGGGACACCGGGGAGCTGTTTTTT.

The chain links TRBV3-1 (or the pseudogene TRBV3-2) to TRBJ2-3; 11 positions agree with TRBD2. Germline CDR1 is LGHDT and CDR2 is YNNKEL (reference sequence). The CDR3 consists of 16 residues. V trimming: 4 bases; J trimming: 4 bases; junction bases outside the gene matches: 7. The CDR3 DNA reads as TGTGCCAGCAGCCCCCGGCTAGCGGGGGGAGCAGATACGCAGTATTTT. Encoded protein: CASSPRLAGGADTQYF.

The CDR3 sequence is CSVEGWGGPSNEQFF. DNA for the CDR3: TGCAGCGTTGAAGGATGGGGCGGACCAAGCAATGAGCAGTTCTTC. The chain combines TRBV29-1 with TRBJ2-1; weak D call: TRBD1 (5 bases). Germline-derived CDR1 and CDR2 are SQVTM and ANQGSEA. This CDR3 comprises 15 residues. V was clipped by 1 base and J by 6 bases, with 16 bases between them.

This chain connects TRBV18 to TRBJ1-2; TRBD1 matches at 9 bases. The length of the CDR3 is 16 residues. Germline V gene data show CDR1 as KGHSH and CDR2 as LQKENI. J was trimmed by 2 bases and V by 3 bases; bases with no gene match: 7. CDR3 in amino acids: CASSPSSGTGNYGYTF. CDR3 nucleotides: TGTGCCAGCTCACCCTCTTCCGGGACAGGGAACTATGGCTACACCTTC. The entire variable domain, with the rest obtained from reference TRBV18 and TRBJ1-2, is as follows: NAGVMQNPRHLVRRRGQEARLRCSPMKGHSHVYWYRQLPEEGLKFMVYLQKENIIDESGMPKERFSAEFPKEGPSILRIQQVVRGDSAAYFCASSPSSGTGNYGYTFGSGTRLTVV.